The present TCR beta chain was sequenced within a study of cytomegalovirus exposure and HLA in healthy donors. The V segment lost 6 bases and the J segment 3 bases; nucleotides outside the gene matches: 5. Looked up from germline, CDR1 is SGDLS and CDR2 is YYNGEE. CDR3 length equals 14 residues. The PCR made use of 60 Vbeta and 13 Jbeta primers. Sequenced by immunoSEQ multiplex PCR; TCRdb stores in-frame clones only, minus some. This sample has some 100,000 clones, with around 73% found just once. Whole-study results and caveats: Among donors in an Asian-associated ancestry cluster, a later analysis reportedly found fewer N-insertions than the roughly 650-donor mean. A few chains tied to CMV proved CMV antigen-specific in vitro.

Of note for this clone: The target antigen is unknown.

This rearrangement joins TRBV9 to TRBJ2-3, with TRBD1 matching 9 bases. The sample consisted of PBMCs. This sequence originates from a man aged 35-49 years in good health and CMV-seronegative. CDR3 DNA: TGTGCCAGCAACACAGGGGGCGGGACAGATACGCAGTATTTT. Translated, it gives CASNTGGGTDTQYF.